This TCR beta chain derives from a study of T cells expressing NK-cell markers. Germline CDR1 SGHNT, CDR2 YYREEE (reference sequence). The CDR3 sequence is 20 residues long. Reprocessing the 5' RACE reads, TCRdb reports a single entry for every CDR3 protein and omits DNA. Its table lists some 340,000 distinct CDR3 sequences. The sample was blood T cells: a sorted CD56 or NKG2C T cell subset, CD4+ or CD8+ T cells, or bulk PBMC T cells (not recorded which). The receptor's source is a man aged 18 to 69 in good health. The V and J genes are TRBV5-4 and TRBJ2-5; the D gene TCRdb calls, TRBD2, cannot be checked with no DNA. CDR3 amino acids: CASSSGLAGTSWQNQETQYF.